The clone carrying this T cell receptor (beta chain) occurred a few times. This entry belongs to a study of blood T cells in healthy people across ages. A sample-barcoded 5' primer and a J-beta primer mix were used in a second PCR of about 7 to 11 cycles. A single record per CDR3 protein comes from TCRdb applying MiXCR to the 5' RACE reads. Of roughly 1.9 million distinct CDR3 sequences in the sample, 39% are singletons; the top ten hold under 25%. The CDR3 has 13 amino acids. Trimming took 4 bases from V and 2 from J, leaving 11 bases between them. Looked up from germline, CDR1 is SQVTM and CDR2 is ANQGSEA.

The genes are TRBV29-1 and TRBJ2-5; weak D call: TRBD2 (5 bases). The sequencing input was blood. This receptor was taken from a human donor in good health. CDR3 coding DNA: TGCAGCGTTGGATCCAGAGGGCAAGAGACCCAGTACTTC. Translated: CSVGSRGQETQYF.